The 4 T cell receptor beta chains presented below share a single source sample, sequenced in a study of blood T cell repertoires in COVID-19. The assay was immunoSEQ multiplex PCR, and TCRdb's table has in-frame clones only and misses some. The table has under 300,000 clones, more than 85% seen once. Source material: peripheral blood. The receptors shown here come from a woman in her seventies with active or convalescent COVID-19.

This chain links TRBV11-2 with TRBJ1-2; D might be TRBD1 (5 bases). Trimming took off 5 bases at V and 1 base at J, with 20 bases between the two ends. The CDR3 has 17 amino acids. Germline values: CDR1 SGHAT, CDR2 FQNNGV. CDR3 in DNA: TGTGCCAGCAGCGGGGCATTCAGGGCCTCGGGTAACTATGGCTACACCTTC. Protein product: CASSGAFRASGNYGYTF.

V gene TRBV19 combines with J gene TRBJ1-2; perhaps TRBD1 as D (5 bases). The CDR3 has 13 amino acids. CDR1 and CDR2 from the germline V gene are LNHDA and SQIVND (reference sequence). Trimming took 10 bases from V and 2 from J, leaving 14 bases between them. CDR3 protein: CATMDIPNYGYTF. The CDR3 nucleotides are TGTGCCACTATGGACATCCCCAACTATGGCTACACCTTC.

The sample holds one count of this clone. This rearrangement joins TRBV9 to TRBJ2-7; TRBD1 might be the D (5 bases). With 4 bases removed from V and 4 bases from J, the gap between germline ends came to 21 bases. The length of the CDR3 is 16 residues. Germline CDR1 reads SGDLS; CDR2 reads YYNGEE. The CDR3 loop is CASSTRQFPQFYEQYF. The CDR3 DNA is TGTGCCAGCAGCACCCGACAGTTCCCCCAATTTTACGAGCAGTACTTC.

The table lists this clone with a count of one. J is TRBJ1-5 and V is TRBV6-6; D is perhaps TRBD1 (5 bases). Germline CDR1 reads MNHNY; CDR2 reads SVGAGI (reference sequence). Trimming stripped 6 bases from V and 7 bases from J, with 25 bases between. The CDR3 spans 17 residues. In DNA, the CDR3 is TGTGCCAGCAGCCGACTTAATTCAGGGATTGTCGGCCAGCCCCAGCATTTT. It encodes CASSRLNSGIVGQPQHF.